This record looks at one T cell receptor (beta chain) sequence and its context. The source of the sample is a study of technical replicates of blood from a few donors. Method: immunoSEQ multiplex PCR; TCRdb's copy keeps in-frame clones and lacks some. The sample carries some 60,000 clones, about nine tenths recorded once. Germline V gene sequence: CDR1 SGDLS, CDR2 YYNGEE. This CDR3 has 13 residues. The V gene lost 1 base and the J gene lost 5 bases, with 8 bases spanning the gap. Material: PBMCs. The rearrangement joins TRBV9 to TRBJ2-3; the D is unclear. This TCR was recovered from a human donor in good health. Some clones in this sample may be carry-over from other donors' samples. CDR3 sequence (DNA): TGTGCCAGCAGCGTACGAGTTCGAGATACGCAGTATTTT. Translating it yields CASSVRVRDTQYF. The whole variable domain, remainder taken from reference TRBV9 and TRBJ2-3, is DSGVTQTPKHLITATGQRVTLRCSPRSGDLSVYWYQQSLDQGLQFLIQYYNGEERAKGNILERFSAQQFPDLHSELNLSSLELGDSALYFCASSVRVRDTQYFGPGTRLTVL.